This is a list of T cell receptor beta chains from one sample in a study of blood T cell repertoires in COVID-19. Profiling relied on immunoSEQ multiplex PCR, and the TCRdb table lists in-frame clones only, not all of them. This sample has about 75,000 clones, with roughly 84% found just once. Sequencing input: peripheral blood. Source of these receptors: a woman between 50 and 59 years old with acute or convalescent COVID-19. Each CDR3 is given with its conserved first and last residue.

j_call v_call cdr3_aa
TRBJ2-1 TRBV4-1 CASSQEWGQGGYEQFF
TRBJ1-3 TRBV7-9 CASSSRDTSGNTIYF
TRBJ2-7 TRBV5-4 CASSFPLAGEQYF
TRBJ2-1 TRBV7-3 CASSQASGRLNEQFF
TRBJ2-1 TRBV7-3 CASSLGGSRTWNEQFF
TRBJ2-5 TRBV11-1 CASSPDREETQYF
TRBJ2-7 TRBV15 CATTSGKDYEQYF
TRBJ1-1 TRBV5-4 CASSLAPTGGYTEAFF
TRBJ2-5 TRBV5-4 CASSRAMGLAVQETQYF
TRBJ2-1 TRBV7-2 CASSLGQIYNEQFF
TRBJ1-2 TRBV14 CASSRGQGPNYGYTF
TRBJ2-3 TRBV3-1/TRBV3-2 CASSQGVRGQRADTQYF
TRBJ2-5 TRBV7-2 CASSHRTRTEQETQYF
TRBJ2-7 TRBV9 CASSVGAGGGYAQYF
TRBJ2-7 TRBV12-3/TRBV12-4 CASSGGSYEQYF
TRBJ2-3 TRBV3-1/TRBV3-2 CASSQTLAGLQYF
TRBJ2-7 TRBV6-6 CASALRAGYEQYF
TRBJ1-5 TRBV6-5 CASSYSREASNQPQHF
TRBJ1-2 TRBV5-4 CASREASPNYGYTF
TRBJ2-7 TRBV18 CASSPTDNYEQYF
TRBJ1-3 TRBV3-1/TRBV3-2 CASSRQGTSGNTIYF
TRBJ1-3 TRBV4-1 CASSHGLRGQSSGNTIYF
TRBJ1-4 TRBV10-3 CAISESATVGEKLFF
TRBJ1-2 TRBV5-4 CASSLGRDNYGYTF
TRBJ2-5 TRBV10-3 CAIRESGGPQETQYF
TRBJ1-1 TRBV6-5 CASSITWTAGEAFF
TRBJ1-6 TRBV27 CASSATGGQYSPLHF
TRBJ2-2 TRBV6-6 CASSYSPASSAGELFF
TRBJ1-5 TRBV27 CASSLSRDRSQGPQHF
TRBJ2-1 TRBV5-1 CASSLVPGRGGGANEQFF
TRBJ2-2 TRBV12-3/TRBV12-4 CASRGANTGELFF
TRBJ1-1 TRBV30 CAWSIGQGEAFF
TRBJ1-2 TRBV9 CASTALTQGYYGYTF
TRBJ2-7 TRBV28 CASSPARRQGSSYEQYF
TRBJ2-1 TRBV7-9 CASSSAGDGRGNEQFF